This T cell receptor beta chain was recovered during a study of cytomegalovirus exposure and HLA in healthy donors. Deletions cut 5 bases from V and 10 bases from J, with 13 bases between. This CDR3 is 12 amino acids long. Germline V gene sequence: CDR1 MDHEN, CDR2 SYDVKM. This PCR relied on a set of 60 Vbeta primers and 13 Jbeta primers. This table comes from immunoSEQ multiplex PCR, and its TCRdb copy is limited to in-frame clones, with some not included. The sample carries 95,000 to 150,000 clones, less than 20% recorded once. The V and J genes are TRBV28 and TRBJ2-3, with D maybe TRBD2 (6 bases). This clonotype was sampled from a woman between 18 and 29 years old in good health and CMV-seronegative. The sequenced sample was PBMCs. The CDR3 loop reads CASSPPGLSQYF. The CDR3 DNA is TGTGCCAGCAGTCCTCCCGGACTATCGCAGTATTTT.